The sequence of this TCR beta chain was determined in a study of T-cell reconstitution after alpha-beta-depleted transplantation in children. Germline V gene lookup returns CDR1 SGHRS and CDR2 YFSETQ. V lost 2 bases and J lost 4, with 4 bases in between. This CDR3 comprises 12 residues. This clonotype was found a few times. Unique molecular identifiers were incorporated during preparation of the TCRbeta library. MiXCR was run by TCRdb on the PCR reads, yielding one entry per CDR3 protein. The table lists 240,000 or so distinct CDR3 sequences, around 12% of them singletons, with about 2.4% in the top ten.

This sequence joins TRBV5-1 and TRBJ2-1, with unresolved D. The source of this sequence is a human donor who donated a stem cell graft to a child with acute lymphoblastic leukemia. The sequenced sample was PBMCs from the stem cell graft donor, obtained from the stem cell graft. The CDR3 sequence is CASSFEYNEQFF. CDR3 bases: TGCGCCAGCAGCTTCGAATACAATGAGCAGTTCTTC.